The 25 T cell receptor beta chains below all came from one sample that was sequenced in a study of T cells in Graves' hyperthyroidism and ophthalmopathy (dated by TCRdb to between 2018 and 2021). Preparation of the library involved multiplex PCR. TCRdb names Illumina HiSeq 2000 as the instrument used. The TCR beta CDR3 regions were amplified from RNA transcripts. The TCR CDR3 was subjected to a first round of RT-PCR using the HTBI primer set and the Qiagen OneStep RT-PCR kit. TCRdb applied fastp at Q25 and MiXCR to the public reads, then kept only in-frame beta chains. Every CDR3 protein is listed once, alongside the most common genes and DNA of its rows. For this sample the table gives some 360,000 distinct CDR3 sequences, of which over 15% were detected only once. The leading ten clones occupy about a sixth of the sample. The sample comprised blood. These receptors were collected from a woman aged 35 to 49 with Graves' ophthalmopathy.

In its sample, this clonotype was seen many times. The V and J genes are TRBV2 and TRBJ2-7; TRBD2 might be the D (6 bases). CDR3 length equals 12 residues. Looked up from germline, CDR1 is SNHLY and CDR2 is FYNNEI. The V gene lost 6 bases and the J gene lost 3 bases, with 9 bases spanning the gap. The CDR3 spells CASSGGDYEQYF. CDR3 nucleotides: TGTGCCAGCAGCGGAGGGGACTACGAGCAGTACTTC.

This clonotype was observed a handful of times. This chain joins TRBV19 and TRBJ1-5; a possible D gene is TRBD1 (5 bases). The length of the CDR3 is 17 residues. V lost 3 bases and J lost 7, with 22 bases in between. Germline CDR1 is LNHDA and CDR2 is SQIVND (reference sequence). CDR3: CASSIRHEGLGGQPQHF. The CDR3 DNA is TGTGCCAGTAGTATTCGTCATGAGGGGCTCGGGGGGCAGCCCCAGCATTTT. The full variable domain, its missing parts supplied by reference TRBV19 and TRBJ1-5, is DGGITQSPKYLFRKEGQNVTLSCEQNLNHDAMYWYRQDPGQGLRLIYYSQIVNDFQKGDIAEGYSVSREKKESFPLTVTSAQKNPTAFYLCASSIRHEGLGGQPQHFGDGTRLSIL.

This clonotype showed up many times. V and J are TRBV4-3 and TRBJ2-7; 10 bases line up with TRBD2. The trim removed 3 bases at V and 3 bases at J, leaving 14 bases unmatched. The CDR3 consists of 18 residues. CDR1 and CDR2 from the germline V gene are LGHNA and YSLEER. This CDR3 is CASSHGTSEGSLHYEQYF. The DNA of the CDR3 is TGCGCCAGCAGCCATGGGACTAGCGAAGGCTCACTTCACTACGAGCAGTACTTC.

The sample holds many counts of this clonotype. The J gene is TRBJ1-5, the V gene TRBV20-1, with 8 positions matching TRBD1. The CDR3 has 14 residues. The germline V gene has CDR1 DFQATT and CDR2 SNEGSKA (reference sequence). V shed 5 bases and J 4 bases; nucleotides not matched to a gene: 7. CDR3 in DNA: TGCAGTGCTCTTCCGGGACAGGCAAATCAGCCCCAGCATTTT. Protein sequence: CSALPGQANQPQHF.

On this clonotype itself: This may arise from a read error, as a much more abundant clone is one base away. This chain connects TRBV27 to TRBJ1-1; TRBD1 agrees at 9 bases. Germline V gene sequence: CDR1 MNHEY, CDR2 SMNVEV (reference sequence). The CDR3 runs 14 residues. DNA of the CDR3: TGTGCCAGCAGTTCAGGGACAGGGAACACTGAAGTTTTCTTT. Translating it yields CASSSGTGNTEVFF.

This clonotype was found many times. The chain has TRBV10-3 and TRBJ2-7; possible D gene TRBD1, 7 bases. The length of the CDR3 is 12 residues. V was cut by 11 bases and J by 7 bases, with 18 bases left in between. CDR1 is ENHRY, CDR2 SYGVKD, per germline. CDR3 in DNA: TGTGCCTCCAGGGGGGACCGGGGAGAGCAGTACTTC. Protein sequence: CASRGDRGEQYF.

This clonotype was counted at least ten times. The rearrangement uses TRBV6-1 and TRBJ1-5, with D unresolved. V shed 6 bases and J shed 0 bases, with 15 bases lying between them. CDR3 length: 16 residues. Germline CDR1 is MNHNS and CDR2 is SASEGT. The CDR3: CASRPSTENSNQPQHF. As DNA, the CDR3 is TGTGCCAGCAGACCTTCGACGGAGAATAGCAATCAGCCCCAGCATTTT.

This clonotype was counted ten times or more. V gene TRBV12-3 or TRBV12-4 combines with J gene TRBJ1-2; 7 bases match TRBD1. J gave up 6 bases and V 6 bases, and 7 bases lay outside the gene matches. The CDR3 loop spans 13 amino acids. CDR3 bases: TGTGCCAGCAGCCCCGACAGGGTCAATGGCTACACCTTC. Translated: CASSPDRVNGYTF.

This clonotype was observed at least ten times. The chain joins TRBV28 to TRBJ2-7; 9 nucleotides align to TRBD2. The CDR3 has 14 amino acids. Germline V CDR1 and CDR2: MDHEN, SYDVKM. After removal of 6 bases from V and 3 bases from J, the junction contained 6 bases not matched to a gene. The chain's CDR3 is CASSPSGNGYEQYF. The CDR3, as DNA: TGTGCCAGCAGCCCTAGCGGGAATGGCTACGAGCAGTACTTC. Full variable domain (rest looked up from reference TRBV28 and TRBJ2-7): DVKVTQSSRYLVKRTGEKVFLECVQDMDHENMFWYRQDPGLGLRLIYFSYDVKMKEKGDIPEGYSVSREKKERFSLILESASTNQTSMYLCASSPSGNGYEQYFGPGTRLTVT.

This clonotype has ten or more counts. V usage is TRBV11-1 and J usage is TRBJ2-7; 10 nucleotides line up with TRBD1. From germline, CDR1 is SGHAT and CDR2 FQDESV (reference sequence). V lost 5 bases to trimming and J lost 6 bases; unmatched junction nucleotides: 7. The CDR3 totals 14 residues. The CDR3 DNA reads as TGTGCCAGCAGCCGGGGACAGGGGTATGGCGAGCAGTACTTC. The encoded protein is CASSRGQGYGEQYF.

In this sample, this clonotype turned up many times. V usage is TRBV14 and J usage is TRBJ1-1; no clear D. V was pared by 3 bases and J by 1 base, with 9 bases between. Germline CDR1 SGHDN, CDR2 FVKESK. This CDR3 comprises 14 residues. The CDR3 nucleotides are TGTGCCAGCAGCCAGGTCGGAGGGAACACTGAAGCTTTCTTT. The encoded protein is CASSQVGGNTEAFF. The full variable domain, its missing parts supplied by reference TRBV14 and TRBJ1-1, is EAGVTQFPSHSVIEKGQTVTLRCDPISGHDNLYWYRRVMGKEIKFLLHFVKESKQDESGMPNNRFLAERTGGTYSTLKVQPAELEDSGVYFCASSQVGGNTEAFFGQGTRLTVV.

At least ten counts were recorded for this clonotype. This rearrangement joins TRBV12-3 or TRBV12-4 to TRBJ2-2, with 13 bases that match TRBD2. J lost 3 bases, V lost 3 bases, and 4 bases had no gene match. CDR3 length equals 17 residues. CDR3 region: CASSFTGLAGHTGELFF. CDR3 sequence (DNA): TGTGCCAGCAGTTTCACGGGACTAGCGGGACACACCGGGGAGCTGTTTTTT.

This clonotype came up many times. A junction end diverges from the germline sequence, so it may reflect a read error. The chain joins TRBV11-2 to TRBJ2-7; D is perhaps TRBD1 (6 bases). CDR1 is SGHAT and CDR2 is FQNNGV in the germline V gene. This CDR3 spans 13 amino acids. For the CDR3, the DNA is TGTGCCAGCAGTGGGACAACCTCCTACGAGCAGTGCTTC. The encoded protein is CASSGTTSYEQCF.

The genes are TRBV5-1 and TRBJ2-7, with a weak D call TRBD1 (6 bases). The germline gives CDR1 SGHRS, CDR2 YFSETQ. CDR3 length: 16 amino acids. Trimming removed 0 bases from V and 6 bases from J, with 19 bases in between. The CDR3 DNA sequence: TGCGCCAGCAGCTTGGACTTGACAGGCCGTGCATCCGAGCAGTACTTC. Residues: CASSLDLTGRASEQYF.

The chain uses TRBV10-3 and TRBJ2-7, with 8 positions matching TRBD2. The CDR3 has 16 amino acids. Per germline, CDR1 ENHRY and CDR2 SYGVKD. The V segment lost 6 bases and the J segment 9 bases; nucleotides outside the gene matches: 19. CDR3 region: CAIRLTQSGGPNRQYF. In DNA form, the CDR3 reads TGTGCCATCAGACTGACACAGTCGGGAGGGCCTAATCGGCAGTACTTC.

This clonotype came up many times. The V gene is TRBV20-1, the J gene TRBJ2-5; 12 bases agree with TRBD2. J lost 4 bases, V lost 8 bases, and 5 bases had no gene match. The germline V gene has CDR1 DFQATT and CDR2 SNEGSKA (reference sequence). The CDR3 contains 13 residues. The CDR3: CSTMGLAGETQYF. The CDR3 DNA reads as TGCAGTACTATGGGACTAGCGGGAGAGACCCAGTACTTC.

The J gene is TRBJ1-2, the V gene TRBV6-5; weak D call: TRBD1 (6 bases). Germline CDR1 MNHEY, CDR2 SVGAGI. V was cut by 4 bases and J by 0 bases, with 9 bases left in between. The CDR3 is 14 amino acids. CDR3 loop: CASSLGASNYGYTF. The CDR3 nucleotides read TGTGCCAGCAGTTTGGGGGCCTCTAACTATGGCTACACCTTC.

The chain recombines TRBV24-1 with TRBJ2-2, with D uncertain. The germline V gene has CDR1 KGHDR and CDR2 SFDVKD. V gave up 4 bases and J gave up 7 bases, with 12 bases separating them. The CDR3 covers 14 residues. CDR3 sequence: CATSDLRAVGELFF. The CDR3 bases are TGTGCCACCAGTGACCTCCGGGCGGTCGGGGAGCTGTTTTTT.

Many counts were recorded for this clonotype. The CDR3: CATSTRGPNTGELFF. The CDR3 nucleotides read TGTGCCACCAGCACAAGGGGACCGAACACCGGGGAGCTGTTTTTT. The chain links TRBV15 to TRBJ2-2; D possibly matches TRBD1 or TRBD2 (5 bases each). Germline assignment: CDR1 LNHNV and CDR2 YYDKDF (reference sequence). The CDR3 runs 15 residues. Trimming took off 4 bases at V and 0 bases at J, with 9 bases between the two ends.

This clonotype occurred many times. The chain carries TRBV6-5 and TRBJ1-3; 7 bases map to TRBD1. The germline V gene has CDR1 MNHEY and CDR2 SVGAGI. The CDR3 extends over 13 amino acids. The V and J ends lost 10 bases and 0 bases, in that order; junction bases with no gene match: 3. The chain's CDR3 is CATGQASGNTIYF. CDR3 sequence (DNA): TGTGCCACCGGACAGGCCTCTGGAAACACCATATATTTT.

In its sample, this clonotype was seen many times. The chain has TRBV5-4 and TRBJ2-7; D is unclear. The CDR3 contains 13 residues. V dropped 4 bases and J dropped 1 base, with 9 bases sitting between them. From germline, CDR1 is SGHNT and CDR2 YYREEE (reference sequence). The CDR3 DNA sequence: TGTGCCAGCAGCCCCAGATTTTCCTACGAGCAGTACTTC. The encoded protein is CASSPRFSYEQYF. The full variable domain, completed using reference TRBV5-4 and TRBJ2-7, is ETGVTQSPTHLIKTRGQQVTLRCSSQSGHNTVSWYQQALGQGPQFIFQYYREEENGRGNFPPRFSGLQFPNYSSELNVNALELDDSALYLCASSPRFSYEQYFGPGTRLTVT.

CDR3 sequence: CASSLRGTGSETQYF. The CDR3 nucleotides are TGTGCCAGCAGTTTACGCGGGACAGGGAGTGAGACCCAGTACTTC. The J gene is TRBJ2-5, the V gene TRBV12-3 or TRBV12-4; TRBD1 aligns across 9 bases. The CDR3 is 15 amino acids. V lost 2 bases to trimming and J lost 5 bases; unmatched junction nucleotides: 6.

This clonotype has ten or more counts. The chain is built from TRBV12-5 and TRBJ1-2; 7 nucleotides agree with TRBD1. With V trimmed by 7 bases and J by 6 bases, 17 bases remained unmatched. This CDR3 has 16 amino acids. In germline, CDR1 is LGHNT, CDR2 FRNRAP. CDR3 residues: CASVPYPDRVRDGYTF. In DNA, the CDR3 is TGTGCTAGTGTCCCCTATCCCGACAGGGTTCGCGATGGCTACACCTTC.

Ten or more counts support this clonotype. The rearrangement uses TRBV11-1 and TRBJ2-7; D gene unclear. Trimming took off 3 bases at V and 5 bases at J, with 8 bases between the two ends. Germline V gene data show CDR1 as SGHAT and CDR2 as FQDESV (reference sequence). This CDR3 spans 12 amino acids. CDR3 nucleotide sequence: TGTGCCAGCAGCTTTATAGGGAACGAGCAGTACTTC. This codes for CASSFIGNEQYF.

The table lists this clonotype with many counts. The chain carries TRBV6-5 and TRBJ1-6, with a weak D call TRBD1 (6 bases). Germline-derived CDR1 and CDR2 are MNHEY and SVGAGI. This CDR3 is 14 amino acids long. Deletions cut 6 bases from V and 8 bases from J, with 14 bases between. CDR3 amino acids: CASRRTGRDSPLHF. Written as DNA, the CDR3 is TGTGCCAGCAGGAGAACAGGGCGGGATTCACCCCTCCACTTT.